This T cell receptor (beta chain) is drawn from a study of blood T cell repertoires in COVID-19. Overall study context: Sources were T cells, B-cell-depleted T cells, or PBMCs; the material itself was cDNA or gDNA.

The authors' processing: How many nucleated cells were present was estimated from reference gene primer amplification. This table comes from immunoSEQ multiplex PCR, and its TCRdb copy is limited to in-frame clones, with some not included. Clone size and V and J calls were adopted from that table, with D and trimming inferred from the DNA. Of over 200,000 clones listed, 88% are singletons. Sequences were obtained from PBMCs or T cells enriched from blood (not recorded which). The TCR was taken from a woman aged 35 to 49 with acute COVID-19.

DNA of the CDR3: TGTGCCAGCAGCCCCTACTCTTTGGACAGTACTAACTATGGCTACACCTTC. It codes for CASSPYSLDSTNYGYTF. The rearrangement uses TRBV5-5 and TRBJ1-2, with a tentative D call TRBD1 (6 bases). Trimming took 4 bases from V and 0 from J, leaving 19 bases between them. The CDR3 is 17 amino acids. Germline lookup yields CDR1 SGHKS and CDR2 YYEKEE (reference sequence).